This T cell receptor beta chain was obtained from a study of CD8 T cells in ankylosing spondylitis. Study-wide points: For ankylosing spondylitis blood, a TCR beta motif of eight or nine highly homologous variants appeared characteristic. The authors found the disease-linked clones to be CD8+ and relatively rare in peripheral blood. Enrichment of disease-linked clones was reportedly significant in matched ankylosing spondylitis synovial fluid.

This clonotype was seen more than once but under ten times. Its antigen remains unknown. CDR3 size: 15 residues. The V and J ends lost 1 base and 4 bases, in that order; junction bases with no gene match: 4. Germline CDR1 reads LNHNV; CDR2 reads YYDKDF (reference sequence). Quantitative 5'-RACE with molecular barcodes produced the TCR beta libraries. TCRdb fed the 5' RACE reads into MiXCR, producing one record per CDR3 protein. The sample has roughly 470,000 distinct CDR3 sequences, roughly 27% seen once. This receptor was taken from a male donor with ankylosing spondylitis. V is TRBV15 and J is TRBJ2-3; 8 nucleotides match TRBD2. Specimen: blood, either unsorted or a sorted T cell fraction (not recorded which). CDR3 sequence: CATSRVSGGPDTQYF. CDR3 bases: TGTGCCACCAGCAGAGTTTCGGGAGGGCCAGATACGCAGTATTTT.